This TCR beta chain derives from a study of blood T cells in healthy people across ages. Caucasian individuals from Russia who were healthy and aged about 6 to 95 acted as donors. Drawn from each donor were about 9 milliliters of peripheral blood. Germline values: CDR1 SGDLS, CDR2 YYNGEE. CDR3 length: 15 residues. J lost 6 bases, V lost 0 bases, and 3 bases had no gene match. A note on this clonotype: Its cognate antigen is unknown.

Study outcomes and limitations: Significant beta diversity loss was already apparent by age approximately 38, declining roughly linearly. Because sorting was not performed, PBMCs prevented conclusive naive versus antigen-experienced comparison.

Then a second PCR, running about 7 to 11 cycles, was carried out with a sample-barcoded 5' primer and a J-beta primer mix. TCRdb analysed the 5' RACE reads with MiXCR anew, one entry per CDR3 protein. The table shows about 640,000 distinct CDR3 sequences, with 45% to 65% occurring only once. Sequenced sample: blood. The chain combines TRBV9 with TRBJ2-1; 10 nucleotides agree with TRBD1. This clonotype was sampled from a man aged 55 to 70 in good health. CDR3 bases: TGTGCCAGCAGCGTAGGCGGACAGGGGGTCAATGAGCAGTTCTTC. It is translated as CASSVGGQGVNEQFF.